The next 32 T cell receptor beta chains were all read from a single sample in a study of T cell changes during pregnancy in multiple sclerosis. Method: immunoSEQ multiplex PCR; TCRdb's copy keeps in-frame clones and lacks some. The sample holds approximately 52,000 clones; over 75% are singletons and the top ten take roughly 1.2%. The sample was CD4+ T cells from peripheral blood mononuclear cells, taken in the second trimester of pregnancy. These TCRs come from a female donor with multiple sclerosis, enrolled in a pregnancy study.

This chain's CDR3 is CASSREPRETQYF. The CDR3 DNA reads as TGTGCCAGCAGCCGAGAACCCCGGGAGACCCAGTACTTC. The chain uses TRBV7-2 and TRBJ2-5, with D hard to call. The V end lost 5 bases, the J end lost 5 bases, and 12 bases lay between the germline ends. The V gene's germline CDR1 is SGHTA and CDR2 FQGNSA. The CDR3 sequence is 13 residues long.

CDR3: CASSLFSGRTQETQYF. Written as DNA, the CDR3 is TGTGCCAGCAGCTTGTTTAGCGGGAGGACCCAAGAGACCCAGTACTTC. V and J are TRBV5-4 and TRBJ2-5; 10 bases are shared with TRBD2. The CDR3 totals 16 residues. V lost 1 base to trimming and J lost 1 base; unmatched junction nucleotides: 4. Germline CDR1 SGHNT, CDR2 YYREEE (reference sequence).

The chain links TRBV29-1 to TRBJ1-1, with 8 bases fitting TRBD1. Germline V gene data show CDR1 as SQVTM and CDR2 as ANQGSEA. The trim removed 6 bases at V and 8 bases at J, leaving 14 bases unmatched. This CDR3 spans 14 amino acids. CDR3: CSVQLDSGQVEAFF. The CDR3 coding sequence is TGCAGCGTACAACTTGACTCGGGACAGGTAGAAGCTTTCTTT.

This chain links TRBV4-1 with TRBJ1-5, with D unclear. V dropped 1 base and J dropped 2 bases, with 9 bases sitting between them. The length of the CDR3 is 15 residues. Germline CDR1 and CDR2: MGHRA and YSYEKL. DNA for the CDR3: TGCGCCAGCAGCCAAGGGCGTGGAGGCAATCAGCCCCAGCATTTT. Protein product: CASSQGRGGNQPQHF.

CDR3: CASSLDRTGGEQYF. DNA of the CDR3: TGTGCCAGCAGCTTAGACCGGACGGGGGGCGAGCAGTACTTC. The gene calls are TRBV7-3 and TRBJ2-7, with 7 positions matching TRBD2. Trimming took 2 bases from V and 6 from J; bases not matched to a gene: 7. The CDR3 has 14 amino acids. From germline, CDR1 is SGHTA and CDR2 FQGTGA. Together with reference TRBV7-3 and TRBJ2-7, the CDR3 gives the full variable domain: GAGVSQTPSNKVTEKGKYVELRCDPISGHTALYWYRQSLGQGPEFLIYFQGTGAADDSGLPNDRFFAVRPEGSVSTLKIQRTERGDSAVYLCASSLDRTGGEQYFGPGTRLTVT.

Concerning this clone: Other DNA sequences in the same sample also yield this CDR3. V usage is TRBV7-2 and J usage is TRBJ2-1; TRBD1 matches 7 bases. The germline gives CDR1 SGHTA, CDR2 FQGNSA. The CDR3 has 14 residues. Trimming cost V 2 bases and J 5 bases; bases outside gene matches: 3. DNA for the CDR3: TGTGCCAGCAGCTTAAGACAGGGAAACAATGAGCAGTTCTTC. Protein sequence: CASSLRQGNNEQFF.

The V call is TRBV6-5, the J call TRBJ2-2, with TRBD1 matching over 7 bases. Unmatched junction bases numbered 4, after V lost 6 bases and J lost 0 bases. Germline V CDR1 and CDR2: MNHEY, SVGAGI. This CDR3 comprises 15 residues. As DNA, the CDR3 is TGTGCCAGCAGACCCGGGACAGCGAACACCGGGGAGCTGTTTTTT. It is translated as CASRPGTANTGELFF.

The gene calls are TRBV30 and TRBJ2-5, with D tentatively TRBD1 (7 bases). There are 15 residues in the CDR3. The V gene's germline CDR1 is GTSNPN and CDR2 SVGIG (reference sequence). Trimming left V 0 bases short and J 4 bases short, with 15 bases between. The CDR3 nucleotides read TGTGCCTGGAGTGTACTCGGGCAGGGGGGAGAGACCCAGTACTTC. Encoded protein: CAWSVLGQGGETQYF.

The gene calls are TRBV9 and TRBJ2-1; tentatively, D is TRBD2 (5 bases). The V gene's germline CDR1 is SGDLS and CDR2 YYNGEE. This CDR3 region has 16 residues. V lost 0 bases, J lost 5 bases, and 15 bases lay in between. As DNA, the CDR3 is TGTGCCAGCAGCGTAGCTCTTGGACTTTCCGACAATGAGCAGTTCTTC. Translated: CASSVALGLSDNEQFF.

The CDR3 bases are TGCGCCAGCAGATTCGGACTAGCGGGAGAGTGGGAGCAGTACTTC. Its protein is CASRFGLAGEWEQYF. The chain is built from TRBV5-1 and TRBJ2-7; 13 nucleotides line up with TRBD2. The V segment lost 5 bases and the J segment 7 bases; nucleotides outside the gene matches: 9. CDR1 is SGHRS and CDR2 is YFSETQ in the germline V gene. This CDR3 is built from 15 residues.

This chain connects TRBV7-2 to TRBJ1-2; D perhaps matches TRBD1 (5 bases). The V and J ends lost 5 bases and 1 base respectively, with 14 bases between them. The CDR3 length is 15 residues. Germline CDR1 reads SGHTA; CDR2 reads FQGNSA. CDR3 loop: CASSVGQGINYGYTF. The DNA for the CDR3 is TGTGCCAGCAGCGTCGGACAAGGGATTAACTATGGCTACACCTTC.

This chain connects TRBV30 to TRBJ2-7; 7 nucleotides match TRBD2. CDR3 size: 15 residues. J gave up 0 bases and V 3 bases, and 8 bases lay outside the gene matches. Germline values: CDR1 GTSNPN, CDR2 SVGIG (reference sequence). The CDR3 nucleotides read TGTGCCTGGAGAGTACGGGCGGGGGTCTCCTACGAGCAGTACTTC. It codes for CAWRVRAGVSYEQYF. Full variable domain (rest looked up from reference TRBV30 and TRBJ2-7): SQTIHQWPATLVQPVGSPLSLECTVEGTSNPNLYWYRQAAGRGLQLLFYSVGIGQISSEVPQNLSASRPQDRQFILSSKKLLLSDSGFYLCAWRVRAGVSYEQYFGPGTRLTVT.

This clone is a singleton in its sample. The V gene is TRBV4-1, the J gene TRBJ1-2; no reliable D call. The length of the CDR3 is 15 residues. Germline CDR1 is MGHRA and CDR2 is YSYEKL. Trimming cost V 1 base and J 5 bases, with 14 bases left between them. This chain's CDR3 is CASSQGAADYYGYTF. DNA of the CDR3: TGCGCCAGCAGCCAAGGGGCAGCCGATTATTATGGCTACACCTTC.

The rearrangement links TRBV11-2 to TRBJ2-7; D remains unclear. This CDR3 is 14 amino acids long. Trimming removed 2 bases from V and 6 bases from J, with 14 bases in between. Germline CDR1 reads SGHAT; CDR2 reads FQNNGV. The CDR3 DNA reads TGTGCCAGCAGCTTATTGCGCGGAACCTTCGAGCAGTACTTC. Its protein product is CASSLLRGTFEQYF.

The chain combines TRBV6-6 with TRBJ2-7; the match to TRBD2 covers 8 bases. With 2 bases clipped from V and 5 bases from J, the junction kept 5 bases outside the gene matches. There are 14 residues in the CDR3. The germline V gene encodes CDR1 MNHNY and CDR2 SVGAGI (reference sequence). CDR3 protein: CASSYAAGGDEQYF. In DNA form, the CDR3 reads TGTGCCAGCAGTTACGCTGCGGGAGGTGACGAGCAGTACTTC.

The chain links TRBV30 to TRBJ1-2; tentative D call: TRBD1 (6 bases). This CDR3 spans 15 amino acids. Trimming cost V 0 bases and J 3 bases, with 14 bases left between them. Germline values: CDR1 GTSNPN, CDR2 SVGIG (reference sequence). The CDR3 DNA is TGTGCCTGGAGTGTACAAGGGGAGGGGGACTATGGCTACACCTTC. Translating gives CAWSVQGEGDYGYTF.

The J gene is TRBJ2-5, the V gene TRBV5-4; 11 positions match TRBD2. CDR3 size: 17 residues. The germline V gene has CDR1 SGHNT and CDR2 YYREEE (reference sequence). J gave up 1 base and V 4 bases, and 9 bases lay outside the gene matches. The CDR3 region is CASSDLRTSGFQETQYF. CDR3 nucleotides: TGTGCCAGCAGCGACCTTAGGACTAGCGGGTTCCAAGAGACCCAGTACTTC.

This clone was found a few times. V usage is TRBV6-5 and J usage is TRBJ1-1, with D maybe TRBD1 (5 bases). The CDR3 has 14 amino acids. V gave up 6 bases and J gave up 2 bases, with 13 bases separating them. Germline-derived CDR1 and CDR2 are MNHEY and SVGAGI. CDR3: CASRGRGVNTEAFF. Written as DNA, the CDR3 is TGTGCCAGCAGGGGGCGGGGGGTCAACACTGAAGCTTTCTTT.

This sequence joins TRBV10-3 and TRBJ2-5; 8 nucleotides agree with TRBD1. Losses at the gene ends were 3 bases for V and 1 base for J; bases not matched to a gene: 4. From germline, CDR1 is ENHRY and CDR2 SYGVKD. The length of the CDR3 is 15 residues. The CDR3 DNA reads as TGTGCCATCAGTGACCCGACAGGGGCCCAAGAGACCCAGTACTTC. It specifies CAISDPTGAQETQYF.

The chain carries TRBV28 and TRBJ1-5; 8 nucleotides line up with TRBD1. V shed 5 bases, J shed 6 bases, and the junction held 6 bases outside the gene matches. Germline V gene data show CDR1 as MDHEN and CDR2 as SYDVKM. This CDR3 contains 14 residues. This CDR3 reads CASSPGGYGQPQHF. The CDR3 region has the DNA TGTGCCAGCAGTCCAGGGGGCTACGGTCAGCCCCAGCATTTT.

This clone came up once. The V gene is TRBV11-1, the J gene TRBJ2-3; TRBD1 aligns across 7 bases. The CDR3 has 15 amino acids. J was trimmed by 2 bases and V by 4 bases; bases with no gene match: 6. Germline assignment: CDR1 SGHAT and CDR2 FQDESV (reference sequence). CDR3 in DNA: TGTGCCAGCAGCTCTACAGGGGCGCCCACAGATACGCAGTATTTT. Protein sequence: CASSSTGAPTDTQYF.

The CDR3 loop reads CASSLEVWGGPNYGYTF. CDR3 sequence (DNA): TGTGCCAGCAGCTTAGAAGTTTGGGGGGGGCCTAACTATGGCTACACCTTC. The chain couples TRBV7-9 to TRBJ1-2, with a possible D match to TRBD1 (6 bases). Germline values: CDR1 SEHNR, CDR2 FQNEAQ (reference sequence). V was cut by 1 base and J by 0 bases, with 15 bases left in between. The CDR3 has 17 amino acids.

The gene calls are TRBV14 and TRBJ2-3; 15 bases line up with TRBD2. V trimming: 0 bases; J trimming: 8 bases; junction bases outside the gene matches: 15. This CDR3 has 20 residues. CDR1 is SGHDN, CDR2 FVKESK, per germline. The CDR3 reads CASSQDPRTSGRAGSVTQYF. The DNA for the CDR3 is TGTGCCAGCAGCCAAGACCCTCGGACTAGCGGGAGGGCCGGGTCGGTTACGCAGTATTTT.

The chain carries TRBV29-1 and TRBJ2-7; TRBD1 matches 8 bases. The V and J ends lost 7 bases and 3 bases, in that order; junction bases with no gene match: 8. The CDR3 runs 13 residues. Germline V gives CDR1 SQVTM, CDR2 ANQGSEA. The CDR3 reads CSASGTGNYEQYF. The CDR3 region has the DNA TGCAGCGCATCCGGGACAGGCAACTACGAGCAGTACTTC.

The genes are TRBV7-9 and TRBJ2-5; TRBD2 matches 12 bases. After removal of 5 bases from V and 1 base from J, the junction contained 11 bases not matched to a gene. CDR3 size: 18 residues. Germline loops: CDR1 SEHNR, CDR2 FQNEAQ (reference sequence). As DNA, the CDR3 is TGTGCCAGCAGCCCCAGGACTAGCGGGATAGGGCGCCAAGAGACCCAGTACTTC. Residues: CASSPRTSGIGRQETQYF. The whole variable domain, remainder taken from reference TRBV7-9 and TRBJ2-5, is DTGVSQNPRHKITKRGQNVTFRCDPISEHNRLYWYRQTLGQGPEFLTYFQNEAQLEKSRLLSDRFSAERPKGSFSTLEIQRTEQGDSAMYLCASSPRTSGIGRQETQYFGPGTRLLVL.

This chain connects TRBV9 to TRBJ1-5, with 11 bases matching TRBD1. The CDR3 covers 15 residues. V shed 4 bases, J shed 5 bases, and the junction held 5 bases outside the gene matches. The germline gives CDR1 SGDLS, CDR2 YYNGEE. This CDR3 reads CASSPGQGAYQPQHF. The CDR3 bases are TGTGCCAGCAGCCCCGGACAGGGGGCCTATCAGCCCCAGCATTTT.

J is TRBJ2-1 and V is TRBV6-5, with D tentatively TRBD1 (6 bases). V was trimmed by 11 bases and J by 4 bases, leaving 15 bases between them. CDR1 MNHEY and CDR2 SVGAGI come from the germline V gene. CDR3 length: 13 amino acids. The CDR3 loop reads CASAGGLYNEQFF. In DNA, the CDR3 is TGTGCCTCCGCTGGGGGCCTTTACAATGAGCAGTTCTTC.

This chain joins TRBV2 and TRBJ1-4; 9 bases fit TRBD1. The CDR3 contains 16 residues. Trimming at V came to 4 bases and at J to 5 bases, leaving 8 bases not matched to a gene. Germline values: CDR1 SNHLY, CDR2 FYNNEI. The CDR3 spells CASSANVGTGNEKLFF. DNA for the CDR3: TGTGCCAGCAGTGCAAATGTAGGGACAGGGAATGAAAAACTGTTTTTT. Drawing the rest from reference TRBV2 and TRBJ1-4, the complete variable domain is EPEVTQTPSHQVTQMGQEVILRCVPISNHLYFYWYRQILGQKVEFLVSFYNNEISEKSEIFDDQFSVERPDGSNFTLKIRSTKLEDSAMYFCASSANVGTGNEKLFFGSGTQLSVL.

CDR3 sequence reads: CASRGTGGGQPQHF. The DNA of the CDR3 is TGTGCCAGCAGGGGGACAGGGGGCGGTCAGCCCCAGCATTTT. The chain carries TRBV2 and TRBJ1-5, with 12 bases lining up with TRBD1. The germline gives CDR1 SNHLY, CDR2 FYNNEI. Germline trimming cut 6 bases from V and 6 bases from J; bases unmatched to any gene: 3. The CDR3 has 14 amino acids.

The chain combines TRBV21-1 with TRBJ1-1. TRBV21-1 has pseudogene status. The CDR3 sequence is 16 residues long. The CDR3 region is CASSKDLRGENTEAFF. The CDR3 DNA sequence: TGTGCCAGCAGCAAAGATTTACGGGGGGAAAACACTGAAGCTTTCTTT.

The V call is TRBV10-3, the J call TRBJ2-1, with TRBD2 matching over 11 bases. Germline V gene sequence: CDR1 ENHRY, CDR2 SYGVKD. V lost 10 bases to trimming and J lost 5 bases; unmatched junction nucleotides: 4. CDR3 length: 13 amino acids. CDR3 nucleotide sequence: TGTGCCACAGGGACTAGCGGCGACAATGAGCAGTTCTTC. Its translation is CATGTSGDNEQFF.

The J gene is TRBJ2-1, the V gene TRBV10-1; possibly TRBD1 for D (6 bases). The CDR3 loop spans 14 amino acids. Germline CDR1 WNHNN, CDR2 SYGVQD (reference sequence). The V gene lost 3 bases and the J gene lost 4 bases, with 10 bases spanning the gap. The CDR3 sequence: CASSEGTKYNEQFF. CDR3 DNA sequence: TGCGCCAGCAGTGAAGGGACAAAGTACAATGAGCAGTTCTTC.